This T cell receptor beta chain was documented in a study of OX40 agonist ivuxolimab in advanced cancers. TCRdb keeps only in-frame clones here, not all; method: immunoSEQ multiplex PCR. The data contain more than 20,000 clones, roughly 77% of them seen just once; the ten biggest clones take up 33%. The receptor was derived from an adult with an advanced solid tumor such as melanoma, head and neck, liver or kidney cancer. The source was CD4+ or CD8+ T cells sorted from blood, collected in a trial of the OX40 agonist ivuxolimab.

Written as DNA, the CDR3 is TGTGCCAGCAGCACCTCCTACGAGCAGTACTTC. The encoded protein is CASSTSYEQYF. The chain is built from TRBV13 and TRBJ2-7, with D uncertain. Deletions cut 5 bases from V and 0 bases from J, with 2 bases between. CDR1 PRHDT and CDR2 FYEKMQ come from the germline V gene (reference sequence). CDR3 length equals 11 residues.